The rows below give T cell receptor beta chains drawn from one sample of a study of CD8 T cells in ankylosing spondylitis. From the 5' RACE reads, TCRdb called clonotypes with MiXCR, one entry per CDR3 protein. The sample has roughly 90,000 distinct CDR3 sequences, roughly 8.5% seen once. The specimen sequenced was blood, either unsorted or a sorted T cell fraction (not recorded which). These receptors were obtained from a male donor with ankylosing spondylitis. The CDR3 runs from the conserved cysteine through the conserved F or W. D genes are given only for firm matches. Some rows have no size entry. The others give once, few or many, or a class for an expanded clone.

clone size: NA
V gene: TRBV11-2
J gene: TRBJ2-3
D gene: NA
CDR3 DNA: TGTGCCAGCAGCTTAGATGTCGAGACCGATAGTCGGGTGGGAGCAGATACGCAGTATTTT
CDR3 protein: CASSLDVETDSRVGADTQYF

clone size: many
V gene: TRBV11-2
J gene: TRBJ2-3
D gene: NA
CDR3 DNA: TGTGCCAGCAGCCCCGCTAGCGGCACAGATACGCAGTATTTT
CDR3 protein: CASSPASGTDTQYF

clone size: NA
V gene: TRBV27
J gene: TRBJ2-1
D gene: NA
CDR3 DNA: TGTGCCAGCAGTCACTACAATGAGCAGTTCTTC
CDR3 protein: CASSHYNEQFF

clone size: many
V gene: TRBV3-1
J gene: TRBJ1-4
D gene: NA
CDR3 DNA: TGTGCCAGCAGCTCACGAAACAGGGACGAAAAACTGTTTTTT
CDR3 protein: CASSSRNRDEKLFF

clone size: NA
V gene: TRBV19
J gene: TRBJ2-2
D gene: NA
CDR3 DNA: TGTGCCATAATGGCCGGGGAGCTGTTTTTT
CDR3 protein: CAIMAGELFF

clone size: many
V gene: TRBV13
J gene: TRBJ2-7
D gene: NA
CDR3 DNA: TGTGCCAGCAGCACACAACACGGAGAGCAGTACTTC
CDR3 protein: CASSTQHGEQYF

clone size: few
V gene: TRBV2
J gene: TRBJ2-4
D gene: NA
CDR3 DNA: TGTGCCAGCAGTGACTATTTAGCCAAAAACATTCAGTACTTC
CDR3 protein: CASSDYLAKNIQYF

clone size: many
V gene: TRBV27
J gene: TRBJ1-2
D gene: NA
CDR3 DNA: TGTGCCAGCAGTGGCAGACCTAACTATGGCTACACCTTC
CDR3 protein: CASSGRPNYGYTF

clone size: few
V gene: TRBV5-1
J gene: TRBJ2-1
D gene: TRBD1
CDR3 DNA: TGCGCCAGCAGCTTTAACAGGGGGCAAGATGAGCAGTTCTTC
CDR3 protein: CASSFNRGQDEQFF

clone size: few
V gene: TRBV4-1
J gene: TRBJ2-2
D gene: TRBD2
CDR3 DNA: TGCGCCAGCAGCCAAGTCCTAGCGGGAGAGGAGGCCGGGGAGCTGTTTTTT
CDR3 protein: CASSQVLAGEEAGELFF

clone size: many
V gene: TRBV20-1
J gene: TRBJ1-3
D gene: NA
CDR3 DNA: TGCAGTGCTAGAGAGTATCCTGGAAACACCATATATTTT
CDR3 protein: CSAREYPGNTIYF

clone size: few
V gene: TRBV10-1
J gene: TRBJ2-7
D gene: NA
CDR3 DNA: TGCGCCAGCAGTGAGAGCGATTCCTACGAGCAGTACTTC
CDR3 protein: CASSESDSYEQYF

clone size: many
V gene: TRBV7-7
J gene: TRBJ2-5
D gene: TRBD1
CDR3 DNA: TGTGCCAGCAGTCACCGTCCGGGACAGGGGGCTGGAGAGACCCAGTACTTC
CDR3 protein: CASSHRPGQGAGETQYF

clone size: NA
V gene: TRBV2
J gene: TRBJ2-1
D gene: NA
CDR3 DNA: TGTGCCAGCTCCGGGACCGCTGAGGATGAGCAGTTCTTC
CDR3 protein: CASSGTAEDEQFF